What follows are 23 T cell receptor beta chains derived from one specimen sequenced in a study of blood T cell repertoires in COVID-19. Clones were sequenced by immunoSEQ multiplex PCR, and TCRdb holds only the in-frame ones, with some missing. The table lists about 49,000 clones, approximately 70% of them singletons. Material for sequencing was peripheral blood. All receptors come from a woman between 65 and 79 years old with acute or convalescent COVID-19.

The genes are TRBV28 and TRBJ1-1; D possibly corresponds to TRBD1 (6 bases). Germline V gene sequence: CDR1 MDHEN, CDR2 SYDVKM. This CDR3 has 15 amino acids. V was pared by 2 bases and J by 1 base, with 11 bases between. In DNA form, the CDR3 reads TGTGCCAGCAGTTTACTCACAGGGACGAACACTGAAGCTTTCTTT. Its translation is CASSLLTGTNTEAFF.

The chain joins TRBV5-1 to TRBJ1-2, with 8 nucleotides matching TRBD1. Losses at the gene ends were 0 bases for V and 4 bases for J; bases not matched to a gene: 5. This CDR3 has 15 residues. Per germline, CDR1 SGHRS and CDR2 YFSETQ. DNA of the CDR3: TGCGCCAGCAGCTTGGGGCAGGGGGCCTTCTATGGCTACACCTTC. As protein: CASSLGQGAFYGYTF.

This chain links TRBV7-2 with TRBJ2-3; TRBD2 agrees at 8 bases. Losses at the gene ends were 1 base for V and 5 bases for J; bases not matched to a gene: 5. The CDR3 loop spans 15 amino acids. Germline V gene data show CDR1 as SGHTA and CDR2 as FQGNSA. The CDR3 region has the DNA TGTGCCAGCAGCTTAGAAGCGGGAGCGGTAGATACGCAGTATTTT. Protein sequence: CASSLEAGAVDTQYF.

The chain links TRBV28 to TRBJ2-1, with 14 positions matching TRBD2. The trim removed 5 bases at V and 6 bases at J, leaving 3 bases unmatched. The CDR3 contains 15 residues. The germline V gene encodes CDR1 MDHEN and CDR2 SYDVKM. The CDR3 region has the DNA TGTGCCAGCAGTCCGACTAGCGGGAGGGTCAATGAGCAGTTCTTC. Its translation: CASSPTSGRVNEQFF.

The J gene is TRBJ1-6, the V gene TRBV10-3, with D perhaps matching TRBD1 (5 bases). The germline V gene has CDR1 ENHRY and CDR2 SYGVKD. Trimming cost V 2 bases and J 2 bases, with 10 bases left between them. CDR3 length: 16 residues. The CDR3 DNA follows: TGTGCCATCAGTGAGACCGACAGAGCCTATAATTCACCCCTCCACTTT. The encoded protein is CAISETDRAYNSPLHF.

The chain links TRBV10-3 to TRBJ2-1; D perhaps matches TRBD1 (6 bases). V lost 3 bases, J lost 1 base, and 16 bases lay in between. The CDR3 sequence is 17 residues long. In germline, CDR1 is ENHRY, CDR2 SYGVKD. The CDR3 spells CAISDRGGTASYNEQFF. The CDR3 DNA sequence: TGTGCCATCAGTGACCGTGGGGGCACCGCGTCCTACAATGAGCAGTTCTTC.

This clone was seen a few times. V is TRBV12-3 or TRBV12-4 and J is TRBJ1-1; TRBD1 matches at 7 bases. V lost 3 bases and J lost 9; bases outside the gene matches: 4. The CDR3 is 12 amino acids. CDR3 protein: CASSFGTEKAFF. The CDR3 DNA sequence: TGTGCCAGCAGTTTCGGGACAGAAAAAGCTTTCTTT.

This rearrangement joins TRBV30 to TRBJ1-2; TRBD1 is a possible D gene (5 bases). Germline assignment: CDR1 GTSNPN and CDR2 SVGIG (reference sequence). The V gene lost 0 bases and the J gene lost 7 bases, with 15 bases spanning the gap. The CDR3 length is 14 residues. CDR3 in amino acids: CAWSVQDTGSGYTF. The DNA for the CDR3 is TGTGCCTGGAGTGTACAAGACACAGGATCTGGCTACACCTTC.

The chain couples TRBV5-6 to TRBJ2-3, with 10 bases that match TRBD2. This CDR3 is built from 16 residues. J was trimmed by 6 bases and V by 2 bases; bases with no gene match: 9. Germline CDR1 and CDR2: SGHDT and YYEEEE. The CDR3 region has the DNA TGTGCCAGCAGCTTCCTTCTAGCGGGAGTATGGGATACGCAGTATTTT. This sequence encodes CASSFLLAGVWDTQYF.

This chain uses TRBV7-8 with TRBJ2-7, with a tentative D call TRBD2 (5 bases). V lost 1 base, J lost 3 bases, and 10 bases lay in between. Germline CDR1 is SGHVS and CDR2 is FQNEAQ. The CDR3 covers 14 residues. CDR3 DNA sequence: TGTGCCAGCAGCTTAGAAGGGAGTTACTACGAGCAGTACTTC. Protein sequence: CASSLEGSYYEQYF.

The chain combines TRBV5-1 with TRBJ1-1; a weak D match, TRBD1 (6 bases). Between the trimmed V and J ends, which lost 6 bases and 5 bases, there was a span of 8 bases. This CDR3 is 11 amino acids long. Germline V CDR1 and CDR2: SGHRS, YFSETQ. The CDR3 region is CASKGETEAFF. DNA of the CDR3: TGCGCCAGCAAGGGGGAGACTGAAGCTTTCTTT. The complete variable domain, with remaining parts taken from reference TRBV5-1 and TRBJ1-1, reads KAGVTQTPRYLIKTRGQQVTLSCSPISGHRSVSWYQQTPGQGLQFLFEYFSETQRNKGNFPGRFSGRQFSNSRSEMNVSTLELGDSALYLCASKGETEAFFGQGTRLTVV.

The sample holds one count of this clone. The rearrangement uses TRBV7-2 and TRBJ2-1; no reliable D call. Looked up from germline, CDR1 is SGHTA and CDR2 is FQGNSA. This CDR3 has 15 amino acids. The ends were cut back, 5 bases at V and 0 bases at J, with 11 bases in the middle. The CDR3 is CASSVSTSSYNEQFF. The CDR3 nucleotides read TGTGCCAGCAGCGTTAGCACGAGCTCCTACAATGAGCAGTTCTTC.

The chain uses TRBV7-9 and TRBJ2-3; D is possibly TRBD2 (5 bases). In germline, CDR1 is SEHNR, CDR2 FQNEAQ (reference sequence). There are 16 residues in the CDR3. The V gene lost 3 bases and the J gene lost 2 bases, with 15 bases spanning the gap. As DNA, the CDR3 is TGTGCCAGCAGCTTGCCTAGCCGGAGGATCACAGATACGCAGTATTTT. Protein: CASSLPSRRITDTQYF.

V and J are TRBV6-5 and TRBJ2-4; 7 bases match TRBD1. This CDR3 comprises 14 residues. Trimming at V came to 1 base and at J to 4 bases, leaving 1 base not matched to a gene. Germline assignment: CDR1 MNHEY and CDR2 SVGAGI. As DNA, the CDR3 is TGTGCCAGCAGTTACTTGACAGGGAAAAACATTCAGTACTTC. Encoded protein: CASSYLTGKNIQYF.

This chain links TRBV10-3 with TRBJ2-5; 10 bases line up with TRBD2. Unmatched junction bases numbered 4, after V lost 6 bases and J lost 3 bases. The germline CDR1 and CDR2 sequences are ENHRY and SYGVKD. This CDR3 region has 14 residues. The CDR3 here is CAISLAGAKETQYF. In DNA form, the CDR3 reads TGTGCCATCAGCCTAGCGGGGGCGAAAGAGACCCAGTACTTC.

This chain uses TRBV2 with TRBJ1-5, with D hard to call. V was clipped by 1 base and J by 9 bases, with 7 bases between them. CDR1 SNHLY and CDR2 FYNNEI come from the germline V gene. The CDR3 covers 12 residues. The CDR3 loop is CASSEGEGPQHF. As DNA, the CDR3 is TGTGCCAGCAGTGAAGGGGAGGGGCCCCAGCATTTT.

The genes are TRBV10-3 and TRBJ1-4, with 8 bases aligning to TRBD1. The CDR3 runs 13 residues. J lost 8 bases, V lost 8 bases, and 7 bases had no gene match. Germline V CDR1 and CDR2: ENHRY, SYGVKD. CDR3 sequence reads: CAISQGAGEKLFF. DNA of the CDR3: TGTGCCATCTCCCAGGGGGCTGGGGAAAAACTGTTTTTT.

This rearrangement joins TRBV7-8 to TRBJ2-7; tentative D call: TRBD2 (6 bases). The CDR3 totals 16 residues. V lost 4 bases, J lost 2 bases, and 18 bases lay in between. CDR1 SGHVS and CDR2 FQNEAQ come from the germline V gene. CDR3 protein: CASSSQARGLTYEQYF. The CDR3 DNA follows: TGTGCCAGCAGCTCCCAGGCCCGGGGACTGACCTACGAGCAGTACTTC.

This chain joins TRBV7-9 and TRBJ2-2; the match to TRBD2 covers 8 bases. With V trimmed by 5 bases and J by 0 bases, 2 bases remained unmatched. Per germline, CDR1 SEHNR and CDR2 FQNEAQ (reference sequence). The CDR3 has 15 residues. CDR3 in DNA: TGTGCCAGCAGCCCCGGGGGGGCGAACACCGGGGAGCTGTTTTTT. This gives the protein CASSPGGANTGELFF.

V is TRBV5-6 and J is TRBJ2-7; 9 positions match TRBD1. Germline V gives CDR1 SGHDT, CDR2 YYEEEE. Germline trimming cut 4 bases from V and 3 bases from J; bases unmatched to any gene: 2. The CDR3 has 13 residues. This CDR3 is CASSRGQGYEQYF. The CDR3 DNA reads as TGTGCCAGCAGCAGGGGACAGGGCTACGAGCAGTACTTC.

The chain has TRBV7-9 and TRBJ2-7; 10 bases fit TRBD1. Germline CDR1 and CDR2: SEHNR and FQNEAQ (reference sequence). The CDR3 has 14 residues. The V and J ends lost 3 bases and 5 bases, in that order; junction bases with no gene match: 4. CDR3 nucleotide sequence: TGTGCCAGCAGCTTGGACAGGGGGAACGACGAGCAGTACTTC. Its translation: CASSLDRGNDEQYF.

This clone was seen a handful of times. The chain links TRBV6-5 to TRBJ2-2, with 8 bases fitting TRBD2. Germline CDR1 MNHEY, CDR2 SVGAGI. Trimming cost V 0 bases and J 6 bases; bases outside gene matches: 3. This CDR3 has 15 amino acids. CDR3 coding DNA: TGTGCCAGCAGTTACTCGGGCGGGAGGCCCGGGGAGCTGTTTTTT. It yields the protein CASSYSGGRPGELFF.

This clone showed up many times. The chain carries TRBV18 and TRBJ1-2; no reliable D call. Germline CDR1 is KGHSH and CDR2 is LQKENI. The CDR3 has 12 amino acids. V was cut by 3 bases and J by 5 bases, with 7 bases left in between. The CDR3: CASSPPGYGYTF. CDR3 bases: TGTGCCAGCTCACCGCCGGGGTATGGCTACACCTTC.